Sequencing of this T cell receptor beta chain was carried out in a study of CD8+ T cells in alopecia areata. The overall study: Dosing with tofacitinib proceeded for 6 to 18 months, followed by 6 months off drug. Study-wide results and limits: A great number of expanded lesional clones endured in scalp and blood during tofacitinib.

Described treatment: oral pan-JAK inhibitor, 5-10 mg twice daily. The sample holds a few counts of this clone. What it binds is not known. The CDR3 totals 11 residues. In germline, CDR1 is DFQATT, CDR2 SNEGSKA (reference sequence). V was trimmed by 3 bases and J by 7 bases, leaving 7 bases between them. Extraction of RNA preceded its reverse transcription into cDNA, which served as the sequencing template. Measured with immunoSEQ multiplex PCR; TCRdb has only the in-frame clones, and not every one. The profile covers 110,000 or so clones, with 56% appearing a single time and about 3.2% taken by the ten largest.

The clonotype comes from a human donor with alopecia areata. This material consisted of CD4+ T cells sorted from blood, taken at week 24, from a patient treated with tofacitinib. The rearrangement joins TRBV20-1 to TRBJ2-1; D remains ambiguous. The DNA of the CDR3 is TGCAGTGCTAGTTCCGAAAATGAGCAGTTCTTC. It translates to CSASSENEQFF.